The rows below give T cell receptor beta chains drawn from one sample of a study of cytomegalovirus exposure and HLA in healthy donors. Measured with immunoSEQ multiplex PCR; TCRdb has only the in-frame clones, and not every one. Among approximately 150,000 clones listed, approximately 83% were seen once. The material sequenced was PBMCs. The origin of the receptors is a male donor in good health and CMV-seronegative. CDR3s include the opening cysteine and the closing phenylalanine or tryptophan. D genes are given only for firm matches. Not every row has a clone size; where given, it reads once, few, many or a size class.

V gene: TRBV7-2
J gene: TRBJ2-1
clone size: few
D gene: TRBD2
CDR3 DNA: TGTGCCAGCAGCTTAAGACCCACGACTAGCGGGAGGACGGCGGAGCAGTTCTTC
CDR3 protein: CASSLRPTTSGRTAEQFF

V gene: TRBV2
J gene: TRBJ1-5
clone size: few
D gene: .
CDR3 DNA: TGTGCCAGCAGTGGGAGGACAGACCTTCGGGCTGGTAATCAGCCCCAGCATTTT
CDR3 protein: CASSGRTDLRAGNQPQHF

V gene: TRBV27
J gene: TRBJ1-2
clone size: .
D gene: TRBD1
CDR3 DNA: TGTGCCACCCAGGACAGGGCGCACTATGGCTACACCTTC
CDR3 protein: CATQDRAHYGYTF

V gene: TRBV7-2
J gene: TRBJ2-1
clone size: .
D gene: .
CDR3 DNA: TGTGCCAGCAGCCCCGGGTCCCACAATGAGCAGTTCTTC
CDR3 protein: CASSPGSHNEQFF

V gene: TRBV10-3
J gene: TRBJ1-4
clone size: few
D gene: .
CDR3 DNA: TGTGCCATCAGTCCACATGCAACTAATGAAAAACTGTTTTTT
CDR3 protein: CAISPHATNEKLFF

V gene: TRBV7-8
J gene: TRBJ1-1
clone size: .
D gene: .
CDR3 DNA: TGTGCCAGCAGCTTAGCAGCTAACACTGAAGCTTTCTTT
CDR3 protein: CASSLAANTEAFF

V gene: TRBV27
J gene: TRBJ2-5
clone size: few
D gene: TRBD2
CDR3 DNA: TGTGCCAGCAGGACTTTGGAGGCGGGGGGGAGGGAGACCCAGTACTTC
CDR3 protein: CASRTLEAGGRETQYF

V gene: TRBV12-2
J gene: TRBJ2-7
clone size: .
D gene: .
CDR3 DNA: TGTGCAAGTCGCTTTAGGGTTAGAGGACAGGGGGCGTACGAGCAGTACTTC
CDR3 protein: CASRFRVRGQGAYEQYF

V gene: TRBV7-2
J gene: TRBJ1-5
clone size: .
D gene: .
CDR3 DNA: TGTGCCAGCAGCTTAGCGGGCAACAATCAGCCCCAGCATTTT
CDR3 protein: CASSLAGNNQPQHF

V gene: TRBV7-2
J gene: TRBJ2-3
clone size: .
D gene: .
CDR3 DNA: TGTGCCAGCAGCGCCCAGGGGAGTTGGACAGATACGCAGTATTTT
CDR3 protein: CASSAQGSWTDTQYF

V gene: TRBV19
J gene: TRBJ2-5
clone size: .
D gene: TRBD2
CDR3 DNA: TGTGCCAGTAGTCTGGGACTAGCGGAAGAGACCCAGTACTTC
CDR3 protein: CASSLGLAEETQYF

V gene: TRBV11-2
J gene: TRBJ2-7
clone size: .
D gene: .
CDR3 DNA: TGTGCCAGCAGCTTAGGCGCGCTAGGGGGCGAGCAGTACTTC
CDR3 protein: CASSLGALGGEQYF

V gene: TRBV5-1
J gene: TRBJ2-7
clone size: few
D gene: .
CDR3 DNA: TGCGCCAGCAAAGGGGACGTCACAGGGGAGCAGTACTTC
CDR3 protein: CASKGDVTGEQYF

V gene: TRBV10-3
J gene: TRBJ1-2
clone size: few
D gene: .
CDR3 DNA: TGTGCCATCAGTGACGATGAAGAGGACTATGGCTACACCTTC
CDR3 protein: CAISDDEEDYGYTF

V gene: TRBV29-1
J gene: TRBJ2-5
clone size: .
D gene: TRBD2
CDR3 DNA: TGCAGCGTTGCTAGCGGCCAAGAGACCCAGTACTTC
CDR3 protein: CSVASGQETQYF

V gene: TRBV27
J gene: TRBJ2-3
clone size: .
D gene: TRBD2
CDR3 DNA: TGTGCCAGCAACCGACGGGGACTAGCGGGAGGAGATACGCAGTATTTT
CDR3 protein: CASNRRGLAGGDTQYF

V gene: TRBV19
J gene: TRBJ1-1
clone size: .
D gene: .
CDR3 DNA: TGTGCCAGTACCCCGGGACACCCGAACACTGAAGCTTTCTTT
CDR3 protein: CASTPGHPNTEAFF

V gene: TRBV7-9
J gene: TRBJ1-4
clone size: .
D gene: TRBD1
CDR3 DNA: TGTGCCAGCAGCCAAGTGACAGGGGGCAATGAAAAACTGTTTTTT
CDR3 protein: CASSQVTGGNEKLFF

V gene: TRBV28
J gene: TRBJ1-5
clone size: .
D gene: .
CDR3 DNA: TGTGCCAGCAGTGGCGACGGGGTGAATCAGCCCCAGCATTTT
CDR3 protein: CASSGDGVNQPQHF

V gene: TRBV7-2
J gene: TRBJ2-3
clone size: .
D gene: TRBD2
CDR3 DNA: TGTGCCAGCAGCCCGAGGTCCGGGAGCGGGGTGGATACGCAGTATTTT
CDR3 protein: CASSPRSGSGVDTQYF

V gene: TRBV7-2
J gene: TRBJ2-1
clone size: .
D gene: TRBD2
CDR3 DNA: TGTGCCAGCAGCCGATCCAGACTAGCGGGGGCAATAGAGCAGTTCTTC
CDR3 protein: CASSRSRLAGAIEQFF

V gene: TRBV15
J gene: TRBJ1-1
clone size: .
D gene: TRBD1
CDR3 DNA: TGTGCCACCAGCAGGCCCGACAGGGCAATCAACGCTTTCTTT
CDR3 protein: CATSRPDRAINAFF

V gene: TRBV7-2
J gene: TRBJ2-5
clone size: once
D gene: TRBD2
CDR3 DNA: TGTGCCAGCAGTCGGGCCCTAGCGGGGGGAGAGACCCAGTACTTC
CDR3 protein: CASSRALAGGETQYF

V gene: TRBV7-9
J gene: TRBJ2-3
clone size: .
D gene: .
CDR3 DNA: TGTGCCAGCAGCAATCCGGGGAGTACTAGCACAGATACGCAGTATTTT
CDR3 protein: CASSNPGSTSTDTQYF

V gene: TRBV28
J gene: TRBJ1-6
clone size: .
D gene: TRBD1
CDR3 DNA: TGTGCCACCAAGCCGGGACAGTTGAGCTCCTATAATTCACCCCTCCACTTT
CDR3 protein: CATKPGQLSSYNSPLHF

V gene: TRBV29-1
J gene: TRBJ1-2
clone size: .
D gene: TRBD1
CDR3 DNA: TGCAGCGTGGCCGGGACAGGCGGCATGATCAACTATGGCTACACCTTC
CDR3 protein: CSVAGTGGMINYGYTF

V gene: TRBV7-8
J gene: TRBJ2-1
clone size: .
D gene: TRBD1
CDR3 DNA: TGTGCCAGCAGCGCTAAACAGTTCCGGGACAGGGGTAATGAGCAGTTCTTC
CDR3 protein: CASSAKQFRDRGNEQFF

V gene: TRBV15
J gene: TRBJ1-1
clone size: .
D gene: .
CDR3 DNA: TGTGCCACCAGCAGAGGTGACAGAAAGAACACTGAAGCTTTCTTT
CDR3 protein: CATSRGDRKNTEAFF

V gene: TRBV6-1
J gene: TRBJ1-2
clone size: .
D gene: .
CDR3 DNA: TGTGCCAGCAGTGGCTACAGTTACTATGGCTACACCTTC
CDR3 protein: CASSGYSYYGYTF

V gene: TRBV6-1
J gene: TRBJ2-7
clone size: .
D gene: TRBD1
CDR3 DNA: TGTGCCAGCCGACAGGGCCATCGAGAGCAGTACTTC
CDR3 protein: CASRQGHREQYF

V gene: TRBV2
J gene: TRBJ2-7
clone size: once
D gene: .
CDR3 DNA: TGTGCCAGCAGTGAAGGGCAGGTTAGCTACGAGCAGTACTTC
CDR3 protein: CASSEGQVSYEQYF

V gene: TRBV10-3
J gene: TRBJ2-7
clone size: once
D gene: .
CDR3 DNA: TGTGCCATCAGCCGGAAAGAGGGTGAAGGGACCTACGAGCAGTACTTC
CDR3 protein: CAISRKEGEGTYEQYF

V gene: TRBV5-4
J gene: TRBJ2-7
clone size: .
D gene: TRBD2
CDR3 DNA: TGTGCCAGCAGCTTGAGCGGGGGAGCCTACGAGCAGTACTTC
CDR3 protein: CASSLSGGAYEQYF

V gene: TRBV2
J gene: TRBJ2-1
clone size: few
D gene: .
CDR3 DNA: TGTGCCAGCAGTAGACAGGACTCCTACAATGAGCAGTTCTTC
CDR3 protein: CASSRQDSYNEQFF

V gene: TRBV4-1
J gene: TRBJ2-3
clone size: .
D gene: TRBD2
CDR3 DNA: TGCGCCAGCAGCCAAGTCGCCCGCGCGGGGGGGCAGATTAGCACAGATACGCAGTATTTT
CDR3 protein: CASSQVARAGGQISTDTQYF

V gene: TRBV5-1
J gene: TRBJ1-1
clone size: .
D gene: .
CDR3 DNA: TGCGCCAGCAAGTCGGGTCTCAAGGGGAACACTGAAGCTCTCTTT
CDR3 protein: CASKSGLKGNTEALF

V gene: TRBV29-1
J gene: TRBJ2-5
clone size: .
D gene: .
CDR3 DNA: TGCAGCGTTGAATTCGGGGAGACCCAGTACTTC
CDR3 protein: CSVEFGETQYF

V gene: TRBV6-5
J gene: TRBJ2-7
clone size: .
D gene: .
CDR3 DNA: TGTGCCAGCAGTTACTCTCCGCAGTCCTACGAGCAGTACTTC
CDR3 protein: CASSYSPQSYEQYF

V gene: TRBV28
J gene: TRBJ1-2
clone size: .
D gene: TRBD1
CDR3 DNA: TGTGCCAGCAGCTCCCTAGGGGACAGGGGAATTTGGGGCTACACCTTC
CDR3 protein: CASSSLGDRGIWGYTF

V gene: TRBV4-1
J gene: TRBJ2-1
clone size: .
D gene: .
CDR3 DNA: TGCGCCAGCAGCCACCTAGCCCTACTTGGGAATGAGCAGTTCTTC
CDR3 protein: CASSHLALLGNEQFF

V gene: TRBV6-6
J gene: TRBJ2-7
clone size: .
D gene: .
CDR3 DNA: TGTGCCAGCAGTTACGAAGGGGTTCAGTACGAGCAGTACTTC
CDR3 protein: CASSYEGVQYEQYF

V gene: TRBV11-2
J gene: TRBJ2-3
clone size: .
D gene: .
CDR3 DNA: TGTGCCAGCAGCTTCCCTCTTGGGGCCACAGATACGCAGTATTTT
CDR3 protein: CASSFPLGATDTQYF

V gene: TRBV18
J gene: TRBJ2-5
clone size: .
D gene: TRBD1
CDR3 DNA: TGTGCCAGCTCCCCGGGACAGGGGTCCCCGGTGTGGGAGACCCAGTACTTC
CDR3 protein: CASSPGQGSPVWETQYF

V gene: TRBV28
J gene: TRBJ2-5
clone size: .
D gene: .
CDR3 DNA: TGTGCCAGCAGTTTGGGGGCAGGGTTAGAGACCCAGTACTTC
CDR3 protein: CASSLGAGLETQYF

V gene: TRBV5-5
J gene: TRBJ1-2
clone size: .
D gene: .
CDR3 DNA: TGTGCCAGCCACGGAGGCACAGCTACCCGGGCCAAGCTGGGCTACACCTTC
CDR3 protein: CASHGGTATRAKLGYTF

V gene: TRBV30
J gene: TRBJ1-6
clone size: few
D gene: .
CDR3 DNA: TGTGCCTGGAGTCACGGACATTATAATTCACCCCTCCACTTT
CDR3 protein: CAWSHGHYNSPLHF

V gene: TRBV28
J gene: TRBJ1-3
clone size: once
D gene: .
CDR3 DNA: TGTGCCAGCAGTTTTCAGGGGTCTTCTGGAAACACCATATATTTT
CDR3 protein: CASSFQGSSGNTIYF

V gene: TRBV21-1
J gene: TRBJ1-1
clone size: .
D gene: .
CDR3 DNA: TGTGCCAGCAGCAAAGATCAGAGGCGGGCTGAAGCTTTCTTT
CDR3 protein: CASSKDQRRAEAFF

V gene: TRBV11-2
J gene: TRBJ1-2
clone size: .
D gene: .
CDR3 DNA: TGTGCCAGCAGCTTAGGGGGGGGCGGATACTATGGCTACACCTTC
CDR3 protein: CASSLGGGGYYGYTF

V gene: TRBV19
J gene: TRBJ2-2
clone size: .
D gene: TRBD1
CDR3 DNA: TGTGCCCTCAAGTATGGGCAGGGGGACACCGGGGAGCTGTTTTTT
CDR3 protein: CALKYGQGDTGELFF

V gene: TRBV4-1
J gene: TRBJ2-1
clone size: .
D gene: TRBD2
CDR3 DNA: TGCGCCAGCAGCCAAGTGGACCTAGGACTAGCTTACAATGAGCAGTTCTTC
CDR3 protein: CASSQVDLGLAYNEQFF

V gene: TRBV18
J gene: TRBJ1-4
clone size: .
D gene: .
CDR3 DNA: TGTGCCAGCTCACCCTTCGGTGGGCCCAATGAAAAACTGTTTTTT
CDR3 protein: CASSPFGGPNEKLFF

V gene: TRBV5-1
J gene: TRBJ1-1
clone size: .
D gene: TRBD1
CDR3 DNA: TGCGCCAGCAGCTTACAGGGGCCCGACACTGAAGCTTTCTTT
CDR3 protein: CASSLQGPDTEAFF

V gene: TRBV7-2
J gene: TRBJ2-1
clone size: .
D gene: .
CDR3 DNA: TGTGCCAGCAGCTCCTCGGGACTTATGAATGAGCAGTTCTTC
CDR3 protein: CASSSSGLMNEQFF

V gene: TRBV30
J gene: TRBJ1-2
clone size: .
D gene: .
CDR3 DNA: TGTGCCTGGAGTGTTAAAAATAACTATGGCTACACCTTC
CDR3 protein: CAWSVKNNYGYTF

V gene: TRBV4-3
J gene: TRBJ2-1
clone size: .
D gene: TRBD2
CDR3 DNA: TGCGCCAGCAGCCAAGATGGACTAGCGGGAGGTTTGGACAATGAGCAGTTCTTC
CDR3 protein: CASSQDGLAGGLDNEQFF